Each of the 9 T cell receptor beta chains below was sequenced from the same sample in a study of CD8 T cells in ankylosing spondylitis. TCRdb reprocessed the 5' RACE reads with MiXCR, giving one entry per CDR3 protein. The table includes around 770,000 distinct CDR3 sequences, around 19% detected once. Study findings and constraints: One TCR beta motif, made up of roughly 8 highly homologous variants, appeared characteristic of ankylosing spondylitis blood.

Their antigen targets remain unknown. The sample taken for sequencing was blood, either unsorted or a sorted T cell fraction (not recorded which). The receptors derive from a male donor with ankylosing spondylitis.

J is TRBJ2-6 and V is TRBV4-3; no definite D call. Germline CDR1 LGHNA, CDR2 YSLEER. This CDR3 comprises 14 residues. V lost 11 bases, J lost 0 bases, and 11 bases lay in between. CDR3 DNA: TGCGCCTCCGGCATCGGCTCTGGGGCCAACGTCCTGACTTTC. Encoded protein: CASGIGSGANVLTF.

In this sample, this clonotype turned up a few times. The rearrangement links TRBV9 to TRBJ2-2, with D maybe TRBD2 (6 bases). This CDR3 region has 16 residues. The germline V gene has CDR1 SGDLS and CDR2 YYNGEE. V lost 3 bases, J lost 1 base, and 13 bases lay in between. As DNA, the CDR3 is TGTGCCAGCAGCGACACCACGGGGGAGAACACCGGGGAGCTGTTTTTT. Translation: CASSDTTGENTGELFF.

The count of this clonotype is one. The CDR3 nucleotides read TGTGCCAGCAGCCTCCCGGGAGGGGAGGCCACTGAAGCTTTCTTT. Its translation is CASSLPGGEATEAFF. This sequence joins TRBV7-9 and TRBJ1-1, with D possibly being TRBD1 (5 bases). V was cut by 5 bases and J by 4 bases, with 17 bases left in between. The CDR3 is made up of 15 amino acids. Germline V CDR1 and CDR2: SEHNR, FQNEAQ (reference sequence). The entire variable domain, with the rest obtained from reference TRBV7-9 and TRBJ1-1, is as follows: DTGVSQNPRHKITKRGQNVTFRCDPISEHNRLYWYRQTLGQGPEFLTYFQNEAQLEKSRLLSDRFSAERPKGSFSTLEIQRTEQGDSAMYLCASSLPGGEATEAFFGQGTRLTVV.

This clonotype showed up just a few times. The gene calls are TRBV28 and TRBJ1-2; 7 positions match TRBD1. Germline V gene data show CDR1 as MDHEN and CDR2 as SYDVKM. With V trimmed by 8 bases and J by 3 bases, 6 bases remained unmatched. The CDR3 sequence is 13 residues long. The CDR3 DNA is TGTGCCAGCCGGGACAGCCTTGACTATGGCTACACCTTC. It encodes CASRDSLDYGYTF.

J is TRBJ2-7 and V is TRBV28, with D maybe TRBD2 (7 bases). V gave up 3 bases and J gave up 1 base, with 13 bases separating them. CDR1 is MDHEN and CDR2 is SYDVKM in the germline V gene. This CDR3 region has 15 residues. The chain's CDR3 is CASSLPGDYSYEQYF. Written as DNA, the CDR3 is TGTGCCAGCAGTTTGCCAGGGGACTATTCCTACGAGCAGTACTTC.

The sample holds a few counts of this clonotype. The chain has TRBV2 and TRBJ1-2; D gene ambiguous. The length of the CDR3 is 10 residues. Germline V gene lookup returns CDR1 SNHLY and CDR2 FYNNEI. The germline V and J ends were trimmed by 2 bases and 6 bases, with 1 base remaining between them. Here the CDR3 DNA reads TGTGCCAGCAGTGAAAATGGCTACACCTTC. As protein: CASSENGYTF.

A single count supports this clonotype. This chain links TRBV20-1 with TRBJ1-1; weak D call: TRBD1 (5 bases). CDR3 size: 13 residues. Trimming cost V 5 bases and J 7 bases, with 17 bases left between them. CDR1 is DFQATT and CDR2 is SNEGSKA in the germline V gene (reference sequence). CDR3 DNA: TGCAGTGCTGATAATGGGGCGGAACTTGAAGCTTTCTTT. It encodes CSADNGAELEAFF.

The V and J genes are TRBV5-6 and TRBJ2-5; TRBD2 is a possible D gene (6 bases). CDR3 length: 16 amino acids. With 4 bases removed from V and 5 bases from J, the gap between germline ends came to 21 bases. CDR1 and CDR2 from the germline V gene are SGHDT and YYEEEE. As DNA, the CDR3 is TGTGCCAGCAGCCCCTCTGGGCGGGGCGTGGTCGAGACCCAGTACTTC. Protein sequence: CASSPSGRGVVETQYF.

In this sample, this clonotype turned up a few times. The chain couples TRBV2 to TRBJ2-3; TRBD2 matches at 15 bases. Germline CDR1 and CDR2: SNHLY and FYNNEI. The CDR3 loop spans 15 amino acids. J lost 8 bases, V lost 3 bases, and 3 bases had no gene match. The CDR3 DNA reads TGTGCCAGCAGTGACCGGACTAGCGGGGGGGGTACGCAGTATTTT. Amino acid sequence: CASSDRTSGGGTQYF.